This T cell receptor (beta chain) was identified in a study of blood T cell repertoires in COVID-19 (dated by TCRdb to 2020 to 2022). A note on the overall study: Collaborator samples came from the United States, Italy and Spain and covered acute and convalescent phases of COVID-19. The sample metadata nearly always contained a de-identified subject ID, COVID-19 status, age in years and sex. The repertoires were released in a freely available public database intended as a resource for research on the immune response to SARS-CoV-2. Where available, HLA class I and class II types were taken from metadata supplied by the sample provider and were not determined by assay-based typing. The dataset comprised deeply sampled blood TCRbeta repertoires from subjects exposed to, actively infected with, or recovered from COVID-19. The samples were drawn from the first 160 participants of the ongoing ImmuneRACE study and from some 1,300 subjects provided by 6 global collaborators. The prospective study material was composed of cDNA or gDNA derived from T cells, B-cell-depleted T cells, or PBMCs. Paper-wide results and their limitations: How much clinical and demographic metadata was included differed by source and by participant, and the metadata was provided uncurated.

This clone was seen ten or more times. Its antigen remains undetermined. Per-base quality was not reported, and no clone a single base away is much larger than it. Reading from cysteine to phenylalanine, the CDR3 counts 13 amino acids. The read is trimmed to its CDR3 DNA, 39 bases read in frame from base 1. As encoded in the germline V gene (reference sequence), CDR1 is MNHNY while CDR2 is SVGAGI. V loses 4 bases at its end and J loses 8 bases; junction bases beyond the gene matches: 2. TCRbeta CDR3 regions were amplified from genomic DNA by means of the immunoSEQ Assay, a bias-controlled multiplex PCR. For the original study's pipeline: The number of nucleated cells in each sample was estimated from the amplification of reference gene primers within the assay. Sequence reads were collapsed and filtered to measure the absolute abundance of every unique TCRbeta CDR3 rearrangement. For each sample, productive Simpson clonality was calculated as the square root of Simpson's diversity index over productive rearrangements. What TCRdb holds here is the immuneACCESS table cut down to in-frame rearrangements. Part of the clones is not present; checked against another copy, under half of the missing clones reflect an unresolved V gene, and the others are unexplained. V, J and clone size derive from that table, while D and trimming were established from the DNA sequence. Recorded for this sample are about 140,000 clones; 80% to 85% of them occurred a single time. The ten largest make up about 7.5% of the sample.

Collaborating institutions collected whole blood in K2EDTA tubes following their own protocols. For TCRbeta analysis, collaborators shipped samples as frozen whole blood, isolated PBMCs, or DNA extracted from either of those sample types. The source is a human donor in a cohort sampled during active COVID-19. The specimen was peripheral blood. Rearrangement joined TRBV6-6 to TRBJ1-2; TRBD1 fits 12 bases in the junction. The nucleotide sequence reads TGTGCCAGCAGTTGGGACAGGGGGCAAGGCTACACCTTC. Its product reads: CASSWDRGQGYTF.